The sequence of this T cell receptor beta chain was determined in a study of shared clonotypes between healthy human individuals. A 200 ng quantity of DNA, approximately 29,000 T cell genomes, went into the sorted-subset replicate PCRs. TCRdb's copy holds only in-frame clones and misses some; the assay was immunoSEQ multiplex PCR. The sample carries under 1,100,000 clones, approximately 78% recorded once. About this clone itself: What it binds is not known.

The germline gives CDR1 MDHEN, CDR2 SYDVKM. The CDR3 contains 15 residues. The V gene lost 6 bases and the J gene lost 5 bases, with 19 bases spanning the gap. The investigators split CD4+ cells into a CD45RA+ naive subset and a CD45RA-negative memory subset. Whole-study findings and limits: Some naive CD4 clonotypes, 5% to 5.5%, turned up in common across a handful of donors. Non-shared clonotypes showed lower generation probabilities than clonotypes common to all four donors.

This sequence joins TRBV28 and TRBJ1-1; no definite D call. Material for sequencing was memory CD4+ T cells from PBMCs. Subset meaning: CD45RA-negative fraction. The TCR comes from a man in his late teens or twenties in good health. Some clones in this sample may be carry-over from other donors' samples. CDR3 bases: TGTGCCAGCAGACCCCCTGCCGGGCGTGGGACTGAAGCTTTCTTT. Its translation: CASRPPAGRGTEAFF.